The rows below give T cell receptor beta chains drawn from one sample of a study of OX40 agonist ivuxolimab in advanced cancers. The protocol was immunoSEQ multiplex PCR, while the TCRdb copy is restricted to in-frame clones and leaves out a portion. The sample includes about 48,000 clones, approximately 84% of them seen just once. The source material was CD4+ or CD8+ T cells sorted from blood, sampled in a trial of the OX40 agonist ivuxolimab. The source is an adult with an advanced solid tumor such as melanoma, head and neck, liver or kidney cancer. Both conserved end residues are part of each CDR3. The D gene is left open where the match is weak. Rows give clone size only sometimes, using once, few, many, or a class for an expanded clone.

j_call: TRBJ1-5
v_call: TRBV6-1
cdr3_length: 15
d_call: NA
clone_size: NA
cdr3_aa: CASSEPADSNQPQHF
cdr3_nt: TGTGCCAGCAGTGAACCGGCGGATAGCAATCAGCCCCAGCATTTT

j_call: TRBJ2-7
v_call: TRBV2
cdr3_length: 12
d_call: NA
clone_size: NA
cdr3_aa: CASREDSYEQYF
cdr3_nt: TGTGCCAGCAGAGAGGACTCCTACGAGCAGTACTTC

j_call: TRBJ1-5
v_call: TRBV6-4
cdr3_length: 17
d_call: NA
clone_size: once
cdr3_aa: CARAQGFFGIGNQPQHF
cdr3_nt: TGTGCCAGAGCCCAGGGTTTTTTCGGAATAGGCAATCAGCCCCAGCATTTT

j_call: TRBJ2-2
v_call: TRBV6-5
cdr3_length: 15
d_call: TRBD2
clone_size: NA
cdr3_aa: CASSYSMVAGGELFF
cdr3_nt: TGTGCCAGCAGTTACTCGATGGTAGCGGGCGGGGAGCTGTTTTTT

j_call: TRBJ2-1
v_call: TRBV18
cdr3_length: 14
d_call: TRBD2
clone_size: NA
cdr3_aa: CASSRGVEGNEQFF
cdr3_nt: TGTGCCAGCTCCCGGGGGGTCGAGGGAAATGAGCAGTTCTTC

j_call: TRBJ2-3
v_call: TRBV7-2
cdr3_length: 16
d_call: TRBD2
clone_size: NA
cdr3_aa: CASTAGSGGPTDTQYF
cdr3_nt: TGTGCCAGCACCGCGGGTAGCGGGGGACCCACAGATACGCAGTATTTT

j_call: TRBJ2-5
v_call: TRBV30
cdr3_length: 15
d_call: TRBD2
clone_size: NA
cdr3_aa: CAWSGLAGGTETQYF
cdr3_nt: TGTGCCTGGAGCGGACTAGCGGGGGGAACGGAGACCCAGTACTTC

j_call: TRBJ1-4
v_call: TRBV18
cdr3_length: 16
d_call: NA
clone_size: NA
cdr3_aa: CASSPRSPATNEKLFF
cdr3_nt: TGTGCCAGCTCACCCCGCAGCCCCGCAACTAATGAAAAACTGTTTTTT

j_call: TRBJ2-3
v_call: TRBV4-3
cdr3_length: 15
d_call: NA
clone_size: few
cdr3_aa: CASSQESTGWDTQYF
cdr3_nt: TGCGCCAGCAGCCAAGAAAGTACGGGATGGGATACGCAGTATTTT

j_call: TRBJ2-7
v_call: TRBV13
cdr3_length: 13
d_call: TRBD1
clone_size: NA
cdr3_aa: CASSLTGGYEQYF
cdr3_nt: TGTGCCAGCAGCTTGACAGGGGGCTACGAGCAGTACTTC

j_call: TRBJ1-1
v_call: TRBV7-2
cdr3_length: 15
d_call: NA
clone_size: NA
cdr3_aa: CASSPPLSVNTEAFF
cdr3_nt: TGTGCCAGCAGCCCACCTCTGTCCGTGAACACTGAAGCTTTCTTT

j_call: TRBJ1-1
v_call: TRBV14
cdr3_length: 13
d_call: NA
clone_size: NA
cdr3_aa: CASSQIRGTEAFF
cdr3_nt: TGTGCCAGCAGCCAAATCCGGGGGACTGAAGCTTTCTTT

j_call: TRBJ2-7
v_call: TRBV6-5
cdr3_length: 15
d_call: TRBD2
clone_size: NA
cdr3_aa: CASSPSGRASYEQYF
cdr3_nt: TGTGCCAGCAGTCCAAGCGGGAGGGCCTCCTACGAGCAGTACTTC

j_call: TRBJ2-1
v_call: TRBV7-9
cdr3_length: 14
d_call: TRBD2
clone_size: NA
cdr3_aa: CASSLEAGASEQFF
cdr3_nt: TGTGCCAGCAGCTTGGAAGCGGGAGCCAGTGAGCAGTTCTTC

j_call: TRBJ2-3
v_call: TRBV18
cdr3_length: 15
d_call: NA
clone_size: NA
cdr3_aa: CASSPPGSRTDTQYF
cdr3_nt: TGTGCCAGCTCACCACCGGGCTCCCGCACAGATACGCAGTATTTT

j_call: TRBJ2-7
v_call: TRBV2
cdr3_length: 17
d_call: NA
clone_size: NA
cdr3_aa: CASSDLELKPGRYEQYF
cdr3_nt: TGTGCCAGCAGTGATCTAGAACTGAAACCCGGACGCTACGAGCAGTACTTC

j_call: TRBJ2-1
v_call: TRBV2
cdr3_length: 14
d_call: NA
clone_size: medium-sized
cdr3_aa: CASSQLEVGSEQFF
cdr3_nt: TGTGCCAGCAGCCAATTGGAGGTGGGGAGTGAGCAGTTCTTC

j_call: TRBJ1-1
v_call: TRBV5-5
cdr3_length: 14
d_call: TRBD1
clone_size: NA
cdr3_aa: CASSFRGRATEAFF
cdr3_nt: TGTGCCAGCAGCTTTAGGGGGCGAGCCACTGAAGCTTTCTTT

j_call: TRBJ1-2
v_call: TRBV7-8
cdr3_length: 15
d_call: NA
clone_size: NA
cdr3_aa: CASSPKLPGAGGYTF
cdr3_nt: TGTGCCAGCAGCCCTAAGTTGCCGGGGGCCGGAGGCTACACCTTC

j_call: TRBJ2-5
v_call: TRBV11-2
cdr3_length: 17
d_call: NA
clone_size: NA
cdr3_aa: CASSFTHRSLKGETQYF
cdr3_nt: TGTGCCAGCAGCTTTACTCACAGGTCCCTCAAGGGGGAGACCCAGTACTTC

j_call: TRBJ2-3
v_call: TRBV11-2
cdr3_length: 19
d_call: TRBD2
clone_size: few
cdr3_aa: CASSLALRSSGLREDTQYF
cdr3_nt: TGTGCCAGCAGCTTAGCCCTCAGGTCTAGCGGGCTCAGGGAAGATACGCAGTATTTT

j_call: TRBJ2-5
v_call: TRBV15
cdr3_length: 14
d_call: NA
clone_size: once
cdr3_aa: CATSRERSDETQYF
cdr3_nt: TGTGCCACCAGCAGAGAAAGGTCCGATGAGACCCAGTACTTC

j_call: TRBJ1-1
v_call: TRBV14
cdr3_length: 15
d_call: NA
clone_size: NA
cdr3_aa: CASSHPWGSNTEAFF
cdr3_nt: TGTGCCAGCAGCCACCCTTGGGGGTCCAACACTGAAGCTTTCTTT

j_call: TRBJ2-3
v_call: TRBV27
cdr3_length: 14
d_call: NA
clone_size: NA
cdr3_aa: CASWPGEVIDTQYF
cdr3_nt: TGTGCCAGCTGGCCGGGAGAGGTTATAGATACGCAGTATTTT